One and the same sample provided the 27 T cell receptor beta chains below, sequenced in a study of OX40 agonist ivuxolimab in advanced cancers. TCRdb's table, derived via immunoSEQ multiplex PCR, lists solely in-frame clones and lacks some. The sample lists 80,000 to 85,000 clones, about 86% occurring once. This specimen was CD4+ or CD8+ T cells sorted from blood, taken in a trial of the OX40 agonist ivuxolimab. All receptors derive from an adult with an advanced solid tumor such as melanoma, head and neck, liver or kidney cancer.

There are a few counts of this clone. V gene TRBV4-1 combines with J gene TRBJ1-1; D is unclear. The germline V and J ends were trimmed by 4 bases and 1 base, with 7 bases remaining between them. The CDR3 length is 13 residues. Germline assignment: CDR1 MGHRA and CDR2 YSYEKL. The CDR3 DNA reads as TGCGCCAGCAGCCCACGTAGGAACACTGAAGCTTTCTTT. This codes for CASSPRRNTEAFF.

The gene calls are TRBV6-6 and TRBJ2-3; perhaps TRBD1 as D (5 bases). Germline V gives CDR1 MNHNY, CDR2 SVGAGI (reference sequence). CDR3 length equals 14 residues. Trimming removed 0 bases at V and 4 bases at J, with 8 bases between. CDR3 in DNA: TGTGCCAGCAGTTACTCGCAGGGTCCAGATACGCAGTATTTT. Protein product: CASSYSQGPDTQYF.

This sequence joins TRBV2 and TRBJ1-1; D is perhaps TRBD1 (6 bases). From germline, CDR1 is SNHLY and CDR2 FYNNEI. The V and J ends lost 4 bases and 5 bases respectively, with 8 bases between them. The CDR3 consists of 12 residues. The CDR3 protein is CASSGGRTEAFF. The DNA of the CDR3 is TGTGCCAGCAGTGGGGGGCGAACTGAAGCTTTCTTT.

J is TRBJ2-7 and V is TRBV28; unclear D gene. V dropped 6 bases and J dropped 1 base, with 13 bases sitting between them. From germline, CDR1 is MDHEN and CDR2 SYDVKM. The CDR3 covers 14 residues. Here the CDR3 reads CASRDSAGSYEQYF. CDR3 nucleotides: TGTGCCAGCAGAGATTCGGCCGGGTCCTACGAGCAGTACTTC.

The chain carries TRBV6-5 and TRBJ2-1; D is unresolved. CDR1 and CDR2 (germline): MNHEY, SVGAGI. The CDR3 spans 14 residues. V gave up 0 bases and J gave up 9 bases, with 12 bases separating them. The CDR3 sequence is CASSYSMMGGEQFF. CDR3 nucleotide sequence: TGTGCCAGCAGTTACTCGATGATGGGTGGTGAGCAGTTCTTC.

The V gene is TRBV5-6, the J gene TRBJ2-7; 9 bases agree with TRBD1. V shed 1 base, J shed 0 bases, and the junction held 8 bases outside the gene matches. The CDR3 is made up of 17 amino acids. The germline V gene has CDR1 SGHDT and CDR2 YYEEEE. CDR3 in amino acids: CASSLSPGQGISYEQYF. The CDR3 nucleotides read TGTGCCAGCAGCTTGAGTCCAGGACAGGGGATCTCCTACGAGCAGTACTTC.

This sequence joins TRBV6-6 and TRBJ2-7; TRBD1 agrees at 11 bases. Per the germline V gene, CDR1 is MNHNY and CDR2 is SVGAGI (reference sequence). V shed 0 bases and J 6 bases; nucleotides not matched to a gene: 4. The CDR3 contains 15 residues. The CDR3 reads CASSYSVDRGREQYF. DNA for the CDR3: TGTGCCAGCAGTTACTCAGTGGACAGGGGGCGCGAGCAGTACTTC.

V is TRBV2 and J is TRBJ1-5; the D gene is possibly TRBD1 (6 bases). This CDR3 comprises 15 residues. Trimming stripped 1 base from V and 4 bases from J, with 11 bases between. Germline V gives CDR1 SNHLY, CDR2 FYNNEI. CDR3: CASSEGFRGNQPQHF. The CDR3, as DNA: TGTGCCAGCAGTGAAGGTTTTAGGGGGAATCAGCCCCAGCATTTT.

In the case of this clone: This same CDR3 is encoded by further DNA sequences in the sample. The chain is built from TRBV6-5 and TRBJ2-5; D unclear. The V end was cut by 6 bases, the J end by 2 bases, with 10 bases between. This CDR3 is built from 13 residues. In germline, CDR1 is MNHEY, CDR2 SVGAGI. The CDR3 sequence: CASRPGDQETQYF. CDR3 coding DNA: TGTGCCAGCAGACCCGGAGATCAAGAGACCCAGTACTTC.

This chain uses TRBV7-6 with TRBJ2-7; the D gene is possibly TRBD1 (6 bases). Per germline, CDR1 SGHVS and CDR2 FNYEAQ. The CDR3 loop spans 14 amino acids. V lost 1 base to trimming and J lost 5 bases, with 12 bases between them. The DNA of the CDR3 is TGTGCCAGCAGCTTAGTAGGGGGATCTAACGAGCAGTACTTC. As protein: CASSLVGGSNEQYF.

CDR3 nucleotide sequence: TGCGCCAGCAGCTTGGTTCAATCCCCTGAGCAGTTCTTC. This translates into CASSLVQSPEQFF. The chain has TRBV5-1 and TRBJ2-1; unclear D gene. Germline CDR1 is SGHRS and CDR2 is YFSETQ. There are 13 residues in the CDR3. V lost 0 bases and J 9 bases, leaving 10 bases between the germline ends.

V gene TRBV5-1 combines with J gene TRBJ1-3, with 8 bases that match TRBD1. V trimming: 4 bases; J trimming: 4 bases; junction bases outside the gene matches: 7. The germline V gene has CDR1 SGHRS and CDR2 YFSETQ. CDR3 length equals 15 residues. The CDR3 loop reads CASSAQTGVGNTIYF. For the CDR3, the DNA is TGCGCCAGCAGCGCACAGACAGGGGTCGGAAACACCATATATTTT.

The chain combines TRBV9 with TRBJ1-6; possible D gene TRBD1, 5 bases. This CDR3 spans 16 amino acids. Looked up from germline, CDR1 is SGDLS and CDR2 is YYNGEE. V was cut by 1 base and J by 5 bases, with 13 bases left in between. CDR3 protein: CASSVSGTYHNSPLHF. The DNA of the CDR3 is TGTGCCAGCAGCGTATCGGGGACTTACCATAATTCACCCCTCCACTTT.

The gene calls are TRBV7-3 and TRBJ2-1, with 11 bases fitting TRBD2. CDR3 size: 16 residues. J gave up 4 bases and V 6 bases, and 8 bases lay outside the gene matches. Germline V gene sequence: CDR1 SGHTA, CDR2 FQGTGA. Here the CDR3 reads CASSSRLAGPYNEQFF. CDR3 nucleotides: TGTGCCAGCAGTTCCCGACTAGCGGGACCATACAATGAGCAGTTCTTC.

This clone has just one count. This chain links TRBV4-2 with TRBJ2-1; 7 nucleotides line up with TRBD2. The J segment lost 4 bases and the V segment lost 5 bases, leaving 11 bases of the junction unmatched. The CDR3 loop spans 16 amino acids. Germline V gene sequence: CDR1 LGHNA, CDR2 YNFKEQ. CDR3 coding DNA: TGTGCCAGCAGCTCAAGTGGTCTAGCGGCTTACAATGAGCAGTTCTTC. This sequence encodes CASSSSGLAAYNEQFF.

The rearrangement joins TRBV6-5 to TRBJ2-7; 12 nucleotides match TRBD2. J gave up 4 bases and V 3 bases, and 4 bases lay outside the gene matches. Per germline, CDR1 MNHEY and CDR2 SVGAGI. The CDR3 is made up of 15 amino acids. The CDR3 DNA reads TGTGCCAGCAGTTATGGTACTAGCGGGAGGTACGAGCAGTACTTC. Translation gives CASSYGTSGRYEQYF.

This clone was recorded once. This chain connects TRBV11-2 to TRBJ2-7; D not resolved. V lost 1 base, J lost 5 bases, and 6 bases lay in between. Germline values: CDR1 SGHAT, CDR2 FQNNGV. The CDR3 spans 12 residues. In DNA form, the CDR3 reads TGTGCCAGCAGCTTAGGCCGCGACGAGCAGTACTTC. Protein: CASSLGRDEQYF.

Concerning this clone: A junction boundary mismatches the germline segment, possibly from a read error. The chain recombines TRBV7-2 with TRBJ2-1; weak D call: TRBD1 (6 bases). This CDR3 contains 12 residues. Germline loops: CDR1 SGHTA, CDR2 FQGNSA. This CDR3 reads CASSLAPDSTVF. CDR3 nucleotides: TGTGCCAGCAGCTTAGCGCCGGACAGCACAGTCTTC. The full variable domain, completed using reference TRBV7-2 and TRBJ2-1, is GAGVSQSPSNKVTEKGKDVELRCDPISGHTALYWYRQSLGQGLEFLIYFQGNSAPDKSGLPSDRFSAERTGGSVSTLTIQRTQQEDSAVYLCASSLAPDSTVFGPGTRLTVL.

V gene TRBV5-1 combines with J gene TRBJ1-1; D gene unclear. The CDR3 is made up of 13 amino acids. Looked up from germline, CDR1 is SGHRS and CDR2 is YFSETQ. Trimming pared 3 bases from V and 0 bases from J, leaving 6 bases between. CDR3 loop: CASSSDLNTEAFF. The CDR3 DNA reads as TGCGCCAGCAGCTCCGATCTGAACACTGAAGCTTTCTTT.

V gene TRBV7-3 combines with J gene TRBJ2-1; D is uncertain. This CDR3 has 15 residues. Trimming removed 5 bases at V and 8 bases at J, with 19 bases between. Germline assignment: CDR1 SGHTA and CDR2 FQGTGA. CDR3 region: CASSPGSIGVDEQFF. The CDR3 DNA reads as TGTGCCAGCAGCCCGGGTAGCATTGGAGTCGATGAGCAGTTCTTC.

The CDR3 DNA reads TGTGCCAGCAGCCATGCGCGACAGGGAGATACCTATAATTCACCCCTCCACTTT. It is translated as CASSHARQGDTYNSPLHF. The chain uses TRBV4-2 and TRBJ1-6, with 7 bases that match TRBD1. CDR1 is LGHNA and CDR2 is YNFKEQ in the germline V gene. The J segment lost 2 bases and the V segment lost 3 bases, leaving 10 bases of the junction unmatched. This CDR3 has 18 residues.

The chain has TRBV5-4 and TRBJ1-2, with D perhaps TRBD1 (6 bases). V lost 4 bases and J 5 bases, leaving 21 bases between the germline ends. The germline V gene encodes CDR1 SGHNT and CDR2 YYREEE (reference sequence). The CDR3 is 16 residues long. The DNA of the CDR3 is TGTGCCAGCAGCACCTTTTTTGGGGGGCGGGAATATGGCTACACCTTC. Its translation is CASSTFFGGREYGYTF.

This clone was observed once. The chain employs TRBV28 and TRBJ1-5; 8 nucleotides agree with TRBD1. V gave up 6 bases and J gave up 6 bases; unmatched junction bases: 1. The CDR3 contains 12 residues. The germline gives CDR1 MDHEN, CDR2 SYDVKM. Written as DNA, the CDR3 is TGTGCCAGCAGGGGACAGGCTCAGCCCCAGCATTTT. Protein sequence: CASRGQAQPQHF.

This clone was recorded a few times. The chain has TRBV29-1 and TRBJ1-1; D is undetermined. In germline, CDR1 is SQVTM, CDR2 ANQGSEA. V gave up 2 bases and J gave up 2 bases, with 3 bases separating them. The CDR3 runs 11 residues. CDR3 DNA: TGCAGCGTTGAACCCAACACTGAAGCTTTCTTT. Translating gives CSVEPNTEAFF.

The rearrangement joins TRBV14 to TRBJ2-1; TRBD2 aligns across 7 bases. This CDR3 has 17 residues. From germline, CDR1 is SGHDN and CDR2 FVKESK. Germline trimming cut 5 bases from V and 0 bases from J; bases unmatched to any gene: 10. CDR3 residues: CASSTLTSGGSYNEQFF. CDR3 sequence (DNA): TGTGCCAGCAGCACCCTAACGTCGGGGGGCTCCTACAATGAGCAGTTCTTC.

V and J are TRBV6-4 and TRBJ1-2, with TRBD1 as a possible D gene (6 bases). The CDR3 extends over 13 amino acids. CDR1 is MRHNA, CDR2 SNTAGT, per germline. The V gene lost 6 bases and the J gene lost 7 bases, with 15 bases spanning the gap. For the CDR3, the DNA is TGTGCCAGCAGCCCCGGGACAAATCGTGGCTACACCTTC. This encodes CASSPGTNRGYTF.

The rearrangement links TRBV30 to TRBJ1-2; the D gene is possibly TRBD1 (6 bases). This CDR3 contains 14 residues. The germline gives CDR1 GTSNPN, CDR2 SVGIG (reference sequence). Deletions cut 0 bases from V and 3 bases from J, with 11 bases between. CDR3 in amino acids: CAWSVVHRDYGYTF. The DNA for the CDR3 is TGTGCCTGGAGTGTAGTCCACAGGGACTATGGCTACACCTTC.